The 18 T cell receptor beta chains below were found in one sample sequenced in a study of response to subunit inactivated influenza vaccine. MiXCR, applied by TCRdb to the RT-PCR reads, yields one record per CDR3 protein. The sample holds fewer than 550,000 distinct CDR3 sequences, around 25% seen once. The input for sequencing was CD4+ T cells sorted from PBMCs, taken more than 4 days after vaccination. These receptors were taken from a man between 50 and 59 years old who received an inactivated influenza vaccine.

This clonotype was seen a handful of times. The rearrangement joins TRBV20-1 to TRBJ2-5; TRBD2 might be the D (5 bases). Germline V lookup: CDR1 DFQATT, CDR2 SNEGSKA (reference sequence). CDR3 size: 13 residues. Between the trimmed V and J ends, which lost 6 bases and 1 base, there was a span of 12 bases. Here the CDR3 reads CSAALVSQETQYF. CDR3 DNA: TGCAGTGCCGCACTAGTTTCCCAAGAGACCCAGTACTTC.

This clonotype was seen a handful of times. This chain connects TRBV15 to TRBJ2-3, with D perhaps given as TRBD1 or TRBD2 (5 bases each). Germline lookup yields CDR1 LNHNV and CDR2 YYDKDF (reference sequence). Trimming shortened V by 0 bases and J by 4 bases, and 20 bases separated the two germline ends. The CDR3 covers 18 residues. As DNA, the CDR3 is TGTGCCACCAGCAGAGATTTGGGAAAGGGGAGAGGGTCAGATACGCAGTATTTT. Translating gives CATSRDLGKGRGSDTQYF. The variable domain in full, with the rest retrieved from reference TRBV15 and TRBJ2-3, is DAMVIQNPRYQVTQFGKPVTLSCSQTLNHNVMYWYQQKSSQAPKLLFHYYDKDFNNEADTPDNFQSRRPNTSFCFLDIRSPGLGDTAMYLCATSRDLGKGRGSDTQYFGPGTRLTVL.

This clonotype was seen a handful of times. This CDR3 is CASRLLAGGTDTQYF. CDR3 sequence (DNA): TGCGCCAGCAGGTTACTAGCGGGGGGCACAGATACGCAGTATTTT. V usage is TRBV4-3 and J usage is TRBJ2-3; 11 bases are shared with TRBD2. Germline V gene data show CDR1 as LGHNA and CDR2 as YSLEER. V was clipped by 6 bases and J by 1 base; unmatched bases: 3. This CDR3 is built from 15 residues.

In this sample, this clonotype turned up a few times. The V and J genes are TRBV4-2 and TRBJ1-2, with D possibly matching TRBD1 (6 bases). There are 15 residues in the CDR3. The germline CDR1 and CDR2 sequences are LGHNA and YNFKEQ. Trimming took 1 base from V and 5 from J, leaving 14 bases between them. This chain's CDR3 is CASSQGTTGLYGYTF. CDR3 sequence (DNA): TGTGCCAGCAGCCAAGGGACGACAGGTCTTTATGGCTACACCTTC.

The genes are TRBV12-3 or TRBV12-4 and TRBJ2-1; 9 positions agree with TRBD2. CDR3 size: 16 residues. Trimming at V came to 2 bases and at J to 4 bases, leaving 6 bases not matched to a gene. CDR3 region: CASSLSSAGGYNEQFF. CDR3 DNA sequence: TGTGCCAGCAGTTTATCGTCTGCGGGGGGGTACAATGAGCAGTTCTTC.

The chain is built from TRBV12-3 or TRBV12-4 and TRBJ1-2; TRBD1 might be the D (6 bases). This CDR3 is built from 13 residues. Trimming removed 10 bases from V and 2 bases from J, with 14 bases in between. CDR3 sequence: CATQVTGNYGYTF. CDR3 DNA: TGTGCCACACAAGTCACAGGGAACTATGGCTACACCTTC.

V is TRBV30 and J is TRBJ2-7; the match to TRBD2 covers 10 bases. The CDR3 contains 11 residues. V trimming: 0 bases; J trimming: 12 bases; junction bases outside the gene matches: 2. Germline CDR1 GTSNPN, CDR2 SVGIG (reference sequence). CDR3 region: CAWSVLAGTYF. In DNA form, the CDR3 reads TGTGCCTGGAGTGTACTAGCGGGAACGTACTTC.

The chain employs TRBV20-1 and TRBJ2-7; D may be TRBD2 (6 bases). Germline CDR1 reads DFQATT; CDR2 reads SNEGSKA (reference sequence). Trimming left V 6 bases short and J 1 base short, with 10 bases between. The CDR3 has 12 amino acids. The CDR3 DNA sequence: TGCAGTGCCTCCGGGGGTTCCTACGAGCAGTACTTC. This codes for CSASGGSYEQYF.

The V gene is TRBV20-1, the J gene TRBJ2-3; possibly TRBD1 or TRBD2 for D (5 bases each). V lost 1 base and J 4 bases, leaving 12 bases between the germline ends. Germline-derived CDR1 and CDR2 are DFQATT and SNEGSKA (reference sequence). The CDR3 sequence is 14 residues long. The CDR3 DNA sequence: TGCAGTGCTAGAGTGGGACCCCCCCCAGATACGCAGTATTTT. The encoded protein is CSARVGPPPDTQYF.

This clonotype was counted only a few times. The chain employs TRBV5-6 and TRBJ2-3; either TRBD1 or TRBD2 may fit D (5 bases each). The CDR3 sequence is 13 residues long. The V and J ends lost 0 bases and 6 bases respectively, with 8 bases between them. Germline-derived CDR1 and CDR2 are SGHDT and YYEEEE. CDR3 region: CASSLGWDDTQYF. The CDR3 DNA sequence: TGTGCCAGCAGCTTGGGTTGGGACGATACGCAGTATTTT. Full variable domain (outside the CDR3, taken from reference TRBV5-6 and TRBJ2-3): DAGVTQSPTHLIKTRGQQVTLRCSPKSGHDTVSWYQQALGQGPQFIFQYYEEEERQRGNFPDRFSGHQFPNYSSELNVNALLLGDSALYLCASSLGWDDTQYFGPGTRLTVL.

The CDR3 loop is CASSLSPGTSVYNEQFF. The CDR3, as DNA: TGTGCCAGCAGTTTAAGCCCCGGGACTAGCGTATACAATGAGCAGTTCTTC. The rearrangement uses TRBV28 and TRBJ2-1, with TRBD2 matching 10 bases. After removal of 2 bases from V and 4 bases from J, the junction contained 8 bases not matched to a gene. Germline V gene data show CDR1 as MDHEN and CDR2 as SYDVKM. The CDR3 loop spans 17 amino acids.

This clonotype showed up just a few times. The genes are TRBV10-3 and TRBJ2-5; 10 nucleotides line up with TRBD2. The CDR3 covers 16 residues. V was clipped by 4 bases and J by 2 bases; unmatched bases: 7. Germline V CDR1 and CDR2: ENHRY, SYGVKD. The CDR3: CAISGGRTSGQETQYF. DNA of the CDR3: TGTGCCATCAGTGGGGGAAGGACTAGCGGACAAGAGACCCAGTACTTC.

This clonotype was detected a few times. J is TRBJ2-2 and V is TRBV4-2; 7 bases are a match to TRBD1. This CDR3 has 14 amino acids. CDR1 LGHNA and CDR2 YNFKEQ come from the germline V gene. With V trimmed by 7 bases and J by 7 bases, 9 bases remained unmatched. The CDR3 DNA reads as TGTGCCAGCAAAAAAGAGGGACAGTACGGGGAGCTGTTTTTT. Translating gives CASKKEGQYGELFF.

This clonotype was counted only a few times. CDR3 nucleotide sequence: TGCAGCGCCCGACAGGGGAACTACGAGCAGTACTTC. Translated: CSARQGNYEQYF. The gene calls are TRBV20-1 and TRBJ2-7, with 8 bases aligning to TRBD1. The germline V gene encodes CDR1 DFQATT and CDR2 SNEGSKA (reference sequence). The CDR3 spans 12 residues.

This clonotype was detected ten times or more. This chain connects TRBV29-1 to TRBJ2-3; tentative D call: TRBD2 (5 bases). The CDR3 spans 15 residues. Germline values: CDR1 SQVTM, CDR2 ANQGSEA. V lost 3 bases, J lost 0 bases, and 13 bases lay in between. The CDR3 is CSVEGGEFSTDTQYF. In DNA, the CDR3 is TGCAGCGTTGAGGGTGGGGAGTTCAGCACAGATACGCAGTATTTT.

This chain connects TRBV4-3 to TRBJ1-6; the D is unclear. The CDR3 is made up of 15 amino acids. Germline V lookup: CDR1 LGHNA, CDR2 YSLEER. Between the trimmed V and J ends, which lost 3 bases and 5 bases, there was a span of 11 bases. The CDR3 nucleotides are TGCGCCAGCAGCCAGCACGAGGGCCATAATTCACCCCTCCACTTT. It translates to CASSQHEGHNSPLHF.

This clonotype was observed a handful of times. The rearrangement links TRBV28 to TRBJ2-7; weak D call: TRBD1 (7 bases). The CDR3 loop spans 14 amino acids. Germline CDR1 MDHEN, CDR2 SYDVKM. Deletions cut 6 bases from V and 7 bases from J, with 19 bases between. As DNA, the CDR3 is TGTGCCAGCAGACACAACAGGGGAGGTTGGGAGCAGTACTTC. Translating it yields CASRHNRGGWEQYF. The full variable domain, rest sourced from reference TRBV28 and TRBJ2-7, is DVKVTQSSRYLVKRTGEKVFLECVQDMDHENMFWYRQDPGLGLRLIYFSYDVKMKEKGDIPEGYSVSREKKERFSLILESASTNQTSMYLCASRHNRGGWEQYFGPGTRLTVT.

By frequency in the sample, this clonotype is medium-sized. An end of the junction differs from the germline gene, which may be a read error. The V gene is TRBV20-1, the J gene TRBJ2-5; D may be TRBD1 (6 bases). The CDR3 length is 14 residues. CDR1 and CDR2 from the germline V gene are DFQATT and SNEGSKA (reference sequence). CDR3 in amino acids: CSASSQGNQGTQYF. CDR3 DNA: TGCAGTGCTAGTAGTCAGGGGAATCAAGGGACCCAGTACTTC.